This is a list of T cell receptor beta chains from one sample in a study of metastatic and nonmetastatic thyroid tumors. MiXCR was used by TCRdb to re-call the PCR reads. The sample carries roughly 17,000 clones, approximately 24% recorded once. Material for sequencing was tumor tissue. The receptors were gathered from a male donor with papillary thyroid cancer or a benign thyroid nodule (not recorded which). Some clones in this sample may be carry-over from other donors' samples. Both conserved end residues are trimmed from each CDR3.

CDR3: ASSPEGSGYGYT
length: 12
V: TRBV18

CDR3: ASSDGNYEKLF
length: 11
V: TRBV19

CDR3: SARGGGGGYT
length: 10
V: TRBV20-1

CDR3: AWSPSFYEQY
length: 10
V: TRBV30

CDR3: ASSFNSGTSNTEAF
length: 14
V: TRBV7-8

CDR3: ASAPRTGRNQPQH
length: 13
V: TRBV4-1

CDR3: ATSSGHTDTQY
length: 11
V: TRBV5-1

CDR3: SATLRGTNEKLF
length: 12
V: TRBV20-1

CDR3: SARSGTFYEQY
length: 11
V: TRBV20-1

CDR3: AWAPSGGGTDTQY
length: 13
V: TRBV30

CDR3: ASSVDLGTAGEKLF
length: 14
V: TRBV9

CDR3: ASSFASWDTGELF
length: 13
V: TRBV12-3/TRBV12-4

CDR3: ASSEGAGTSQF
length: 11
V: TRBV10-2

CDR3: ASRFDRGYEQY
length: 11
V: TRBV11-3

CDR3: ATSDLAAGWDEQF
length: 13
V: TRBV24-1

CDR3: ASTGDRNQPQH
length: 11
V: TRBV19

CDR3: ASSQEGEEADAQY
length: 13
V: TRBV3-1

CDR3: ASSFAGPGELF
length: 11
V: TRBV12-3/TRBV12-4